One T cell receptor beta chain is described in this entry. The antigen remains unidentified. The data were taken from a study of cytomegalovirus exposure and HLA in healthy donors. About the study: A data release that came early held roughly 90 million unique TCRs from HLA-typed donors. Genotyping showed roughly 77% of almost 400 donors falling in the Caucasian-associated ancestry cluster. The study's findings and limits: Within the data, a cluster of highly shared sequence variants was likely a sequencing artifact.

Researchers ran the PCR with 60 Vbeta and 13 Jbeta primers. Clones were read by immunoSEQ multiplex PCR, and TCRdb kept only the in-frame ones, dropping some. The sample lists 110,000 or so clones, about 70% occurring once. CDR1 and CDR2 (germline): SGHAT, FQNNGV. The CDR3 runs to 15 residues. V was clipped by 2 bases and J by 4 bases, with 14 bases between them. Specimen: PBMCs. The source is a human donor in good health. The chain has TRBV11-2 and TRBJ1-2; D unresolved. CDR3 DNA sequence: TGTGCCAGCAGCTTATCCCGGGGTGCCATCTATGGCTACACCTTC. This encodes CASSLSRGAIYGYTF.